This T cell receptor (beta chain) was found in a study of blood T cells in healthy people across ages. A second about 7 to 12 cycle PCR used barcoded and J-beta primers. Each CDR3 protein is one row after TCRdb ran MiXCR on the 5' RACE reads. This sample has about 1 million distinct CDR3 sequences, with roughly a quarter found just once. CDR1 is WNHNN, CDR2 SYGVQD, per germline (reference sequence). The CDR3 length is 16 residues. The V end lost 3 bases, the J end lost 0 bases, and 13 bases lay between the germline ends. These data are also associated with another study on T cells of mothers and their children. That report adds: The donor cohort consisted of three healthy Caucasian mothers and their six children. A slight, non-significant increase in overlap was found for related mother-child pairs relative to unrelated pairs.

Sample: blood. V and J are TRBV10-1 and TRBJ2-3; TRBD2 might be the D (5 bases). The source is a girl aged 2 to 9 in good health. CDR3 loop: CASSEAEDSSTDTQYF. CDR3 DNA sequence: TGCGCCAGCAGTGAAGCGGAGGATTCCAGCACAGATACGCAGTATTTT.